A single T cell receptor beta chain is shown here with its context. What it recognizes is unknown. This specimen comes from a study of CD8 T cells in ankylosing spondylitis. General observations from the study: In ankylosing spondylitis blood, a motif of seven or eight highly homologous TCR beta variants appeared characteristic.

Libraries for TCR beta were made by quantitative 5'-RACE with molecular barcodes. A single record per CDR3 protein comes from TCRdb applying MiXCR to the 5' RACE reads. The data show a few hundred thousand distinct CDR3 sequences, 15% to 20% seen once. The CDR3 has 14 amino acids. V was pared by 4 bases and J by 1 base, with 10 bases between. Germline assignment: CDR1 MDHEN and CDR2 SYDVKM. Sequenced sample: blood, either unsorted or a sorted T cell fraction (not recorded which). This rearrangement joins TRBV28 to TRBJ1-1, with a tentative D call TRBD1 (6 bases). The TCR originated in a male donor with ankylosing spondylitis or in good health (not recorded which). The CDR3, as DNA: TGTGCCAGCAGTTACAGGGTGCAGAACACTGAAGCTTTCTTT. It specifies CASSYRVQNTEAFF.